Sequencing of this T cell receptor beta chain was carried out in a study of blood T cell repertoires in COVID-19 (dated by TCRdb to the early 2020s). Background for the entire study: Samples from collaborators originated in the United States, Italy and Spain and spanned both the acute and convalescent phases of COVID-19. The material from the prospective study consisted of cDNA or gDNA derived from T cells, B-cell-depleted T cells, or PBMCs. The dataset comprised deeply sampled blood TCRbeta repertoires from subjects exposed to, actively infected with, or recovered from COVID-19. The repertoires were released in a freely available public database meant as a resource for research on the immune response to SARS-CoV-2. The samples were drawn from the first 160 participants of the ongoing ImmuneRACE study and from some 1,300 subjects provided by 6 global collaborators. A de-identified subject ID, COVID-19 status, age in years and sex were almost always included in the sample metadata. Where available, HLA class I and class II types were taken from metadata supplied by the sample provider and were not determined by assay-based typing.

TCRbeta CDR3 regions were amplified from genomic DNA by means of the immunoSEQ Assay, a bias-controlled multiplex PCR. Concerning the study's data processing: The number of nucleated cells in each sample was estimated from the amplification of reference gene primers within the assay. To quantify the absolute abundance of each unique TCRbeta CDR3 rearrangement, sequence reads were collapsed and filtered. Productive Simpson clonality was computed per sample as the square root of Simpson's diversity index over productive rearrangements. The clones in this table, taken by TCRdb from immuneACCESS, are in-frame only. Not every clone is retained; where verified, under half of the shortfall comes from an unresolved V gene, and the cause of the rest is unknown. For V, J and clone size, that table is used; D and trimming come from the DNA. This sample comprises 200,000 or so clones, 65% to 85% of them detected only once. Clones ranked in the top ten supply more than 4.5% of the sample.

What the authors observed across the whole study: The amount of clinical and demographic metadata varied by source and participant and was provided uncurated.

Notes on this clone: The target of this receptor is not known. No base quality values were provided; no much bigger clone lies one nucleotide off.

Whole blood was collected in K2EDTA tubes by collaborating institutions according to the institutions' own protocols. For TCRbeta analysis, collaborator samples were shipped as frozen whole blood, as isolated PBMCs, or as DNA extracted from either sample type. From the cysteine through the phenylalanine, the CDR3 covers 15 amino acids. The entry retains the CDR3 DNA only, 45 bases that are in frame from base 1. V and J are truncated by 6 bases and 0 bases respectively, leaving an intervening sequence of 12 bases. For CDR1 and CDR2, the germline V gene (reference sequence) lists MNHEY and SMNVEV. This clonotype originated in a woman between 25 and 40 years old with acute or convalescent COVID-19. Input material: peripheral blood. The chain employs TRBV27 and TRBJ2-1; there is no confident call for the D gene. The CDR3 protein is CASRPIQSSYNEQFF. In nucleotides, the sequence is TGTGCCAGCAGACCTATACAGAGCTCCTACAATGAGCAGTTCTTC.